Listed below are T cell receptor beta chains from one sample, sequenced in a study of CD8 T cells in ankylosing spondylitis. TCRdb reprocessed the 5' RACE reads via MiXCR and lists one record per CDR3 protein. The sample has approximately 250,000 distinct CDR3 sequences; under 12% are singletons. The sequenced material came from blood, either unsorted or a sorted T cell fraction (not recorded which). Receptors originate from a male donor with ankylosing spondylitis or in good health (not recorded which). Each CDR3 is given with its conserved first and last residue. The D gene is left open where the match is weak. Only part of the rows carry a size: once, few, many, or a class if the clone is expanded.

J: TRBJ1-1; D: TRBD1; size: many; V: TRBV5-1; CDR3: CASSSRTGAFEAFF; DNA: TGCGCCAGCAGCTCGCGGACAGGGGCCTTTGAAGCTTTCTTT
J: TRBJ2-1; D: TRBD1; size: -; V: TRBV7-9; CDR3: CASSSLGTGGMSTTYNEQFF; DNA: TGTGCCAGCAGCTCACTAGGGACAGGGGGAATGTCCACGACCTACAATGAGCAGTTCTTC
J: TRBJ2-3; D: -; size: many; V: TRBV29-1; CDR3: CSVDGADTQYF; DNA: TGCAGCGTTGATGGGGCAGATACGCAGTATTTT
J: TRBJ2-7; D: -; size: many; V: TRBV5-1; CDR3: CASRPSSGQQYF; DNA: TGCGCCAGCAGGCCATCCTCAGGCCAGCAGTACTTC
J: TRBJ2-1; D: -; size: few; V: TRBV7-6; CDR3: CASSLGASARGVHNEQFF; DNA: TGTGCCAGCAGCTTAGGGGCTAGCGCCAGAGGGGTCCACAATGAGCAGTTCTTC
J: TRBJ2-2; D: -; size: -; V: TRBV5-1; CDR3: CASSWQTNTGELFF; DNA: TGCGCCAGCAGTTGGCAGACGAACACCGGGGAGCTGTTTTTT
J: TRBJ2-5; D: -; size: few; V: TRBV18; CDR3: CASSRGITDQETQYF; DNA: TGTGCCAGCTCACGAGGCATCACAGACCAAGAGACCCAGTACTTC
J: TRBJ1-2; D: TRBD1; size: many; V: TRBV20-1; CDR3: CSATGTGIYGYTF; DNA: TGCAGTGCTACCGGGACAGGGATCTATGGCTACACCTTC
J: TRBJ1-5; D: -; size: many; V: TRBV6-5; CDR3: CASSPSGGRVQPQHF; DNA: TGTGCCAGCAGTCCCTCGGGGGGGCGAGTTCAGCCCCAGCATTTT
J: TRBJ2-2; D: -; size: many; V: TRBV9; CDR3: CASSADTLTGELFF; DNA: TGTGCCAGCAGCGCAGACACGCTCACCGGGGAGCTGTTTTTT
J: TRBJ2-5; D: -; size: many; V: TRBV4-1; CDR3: CASSQDRTGAEETQYF; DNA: TGCGCCAGCAGCCAAGATCGAACGGGGGCCGAAGAGACCCAGTACTTC
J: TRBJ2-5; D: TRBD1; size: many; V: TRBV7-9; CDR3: CASSNGQGQETQYF; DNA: TGTGCCAGCAGCAACGGACAGGGACAAGAGACCCAGTACTTC
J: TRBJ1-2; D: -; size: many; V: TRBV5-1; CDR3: CASSLDSEYGYTF; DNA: TGCGCCAGCAGCTTGGATTCGGAATATGGCTACACCTTC
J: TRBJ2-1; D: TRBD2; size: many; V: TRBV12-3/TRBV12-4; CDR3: CASSLARTSYHNEQFF; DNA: TGTGCCAGCAGTTTAGCGCGGACTAGCTACCACAATGAGCAGTTCTTC
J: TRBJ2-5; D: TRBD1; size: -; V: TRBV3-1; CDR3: CASSRHQDRSETQYF; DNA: TGTGCCAGCAGCCGCCACCAGGACAGGTCTGAGACCCAGTACTTC
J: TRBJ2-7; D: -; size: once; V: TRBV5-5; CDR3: CAISPGPAWEQYF; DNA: TGTGCCATCAGCCCCGGGCCGGCTTGGGAGCAGTACTTC
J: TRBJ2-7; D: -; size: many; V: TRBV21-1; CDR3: CARVVGRTDYEQYF; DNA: TGTGCCAGGGTTGTAGGCAGGACGGACTACGAGCAGTACTTC
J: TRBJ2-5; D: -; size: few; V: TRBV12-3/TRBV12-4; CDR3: CASSLGGPGETQYF; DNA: TGTGCCAGCAGTCTTGGGGGGCCAGGAGAGACCCAGTACTTC